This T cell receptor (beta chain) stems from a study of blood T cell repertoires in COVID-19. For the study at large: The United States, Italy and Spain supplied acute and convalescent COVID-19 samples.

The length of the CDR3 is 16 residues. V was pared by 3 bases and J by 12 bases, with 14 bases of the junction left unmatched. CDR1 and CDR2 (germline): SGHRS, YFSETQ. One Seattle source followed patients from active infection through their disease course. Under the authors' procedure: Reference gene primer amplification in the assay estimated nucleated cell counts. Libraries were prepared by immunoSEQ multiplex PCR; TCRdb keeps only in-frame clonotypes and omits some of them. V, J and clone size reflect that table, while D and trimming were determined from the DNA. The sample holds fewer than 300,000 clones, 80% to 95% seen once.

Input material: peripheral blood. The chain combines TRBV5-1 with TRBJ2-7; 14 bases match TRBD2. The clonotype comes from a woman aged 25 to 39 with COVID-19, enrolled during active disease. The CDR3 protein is CASSSTPGLAGVGAYF. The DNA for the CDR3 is TGCGCCAGCAGCTCTACACCGGGACTAGCGGGAGTAGGTGCGTACTTC.